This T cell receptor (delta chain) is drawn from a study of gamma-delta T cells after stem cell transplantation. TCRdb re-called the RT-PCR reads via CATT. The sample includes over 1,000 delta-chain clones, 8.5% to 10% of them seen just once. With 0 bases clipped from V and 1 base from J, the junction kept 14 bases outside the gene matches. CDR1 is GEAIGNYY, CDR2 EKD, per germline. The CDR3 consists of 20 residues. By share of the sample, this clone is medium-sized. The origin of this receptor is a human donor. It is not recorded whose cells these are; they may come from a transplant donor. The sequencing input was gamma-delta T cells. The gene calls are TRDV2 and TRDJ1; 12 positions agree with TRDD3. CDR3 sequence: CACDTVVLGDTRGGTDKLIF. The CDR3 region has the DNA TGTGCCTGTGACACCGTGGTACTGGGGGATACTCGAGGGGGCACCGATAAACTCATCTTT.